The next 18 T cell receptor beta chains were all read from a single sample in a study of blood T cell repertoires in COVID-19. Here immunoSEQ multiplex PCR was the method, and the copy in TCRdb shows in-frame clones only, minus some. The table has 250,000 to 300,000 clones, more than 70% seen once. The sequenced sample consisted of peripheral blood. These receptors came from an elderly man with acute or convalescent COVID-19.

In this sample, this clone turned up once. V usage is TRBV2 and J usage is TRBJ2-1; D is possibly TRBD2 (6 bases). This CDR3 comprises 14 residues. Trimming stripped 6 bases from V and 5 bases from J, with 14 bases between. CDR1 and CDR2 (germline): SNHLY, FYNNEI. The CDR3 nucleotides read TGTGCCAGCAGGACCGGGACTGGGAACAATGAGCAGTTCTTC. It specifies CASRTGTGNNEQFF.

V and J are TRBV6-5 and TRBJ2-7, with a tentative D call TRBD2 (7 bases). CDR1 and CDR2 (germline): MNHEY, SVGAGI. Trimming stripped 8 bases from V and 3 bases from J, with 20 bases between. CDR3 length: 15 residues. The CDR3 sequence: CASRSGGEGDYEQYF. CDR3 in DNA: TGTGCCAGCCGTTCGGGGGGAGAGGGGGACTACGAGCAGTACTTC.

This clone was detected only a few times. This rearrangement joins TRBV9 to TRBJ2-2; 10 bases align to TRBD2. CDR1 is SGDLS and CDR2 is YYNGEE in the germline V gene. The junction had 6 bases not matched to a gene; V was cut back by 4 bases and J by 0 bases. This CDR3 contains 17 residues. The CDR3 reads CASSSRLAGTNTGELFF. The DNA of the CDR3 is TGTGCCAGCAGCTCCCGACTAGCGGGTACGAACACCGGGGAGCTGTTTTTT.

CDR3: CASSKTSGGWDEQFF. CDR3 in DNA: TGTGCCAGCAGTAAGACTAGCGGGGGCTGGGATGAGCAGTTCTTC. The rearrangement uses TRBV6-5 and TRBJ2-1; 12 nucleotides align to TRBD2. Trimming cost V 5 bases and J 8 bases; bases outside gene matches: 7. Germline V gene data show CDR1 as MNHEY and CDR2 as SVGAGI. The CDR3 covers 15 residues.

The chain uses TRBV7-6 and TRBJ2-2, with unresolved D. Germline-derived CDR1 and CDR2 are SGHVS and FNYEAQ. The CDR3 extends over 16 amino acids. V was trimmed by 2 bases and J by 0 bases, leaving 10 bases between them. The CDR3 nucleotides read TGTGCCAGCAGCTTACAGGTCAGCACGAACACCGGGGAGCTGTTTTTT. It translates to CASSLQVSTNTGELFF.

The chain links TRBV4-1 to TRBJ2-3; D gene unclear. This CDR3 is 13 amino acids long. Trimming took off 1 base at V and 2 bases at J, with 4 bases between the two ends. Germline V gene sequence: CDR1 MGHRA, CDR2 YSYEKL. The CDR3: CASSQGITDTQYF. The CDR3 nucleotides read TGCGCCAGCAGCCAAGGTATCACAGATACGCAGTATTTT.

CDR3 residues: CASSRQSSYEQYF. The CDR3 DNA reads as TGTGCCAGCAGCCGCCAGTCCTCCTACGAGCAGTACTTC. V gene TRBV11-2 combines with J gene TRBJ2-7; unclear D gene. The germline V gene has CDR1 SGHAT and CDR2 FQNNGV. The CDR3 spans 13 residues. Trimming took off 5 bases at V and 0 bases at J, with 8 bases between the two ends.

The chain links TRBV29-1 to TRBJ1-2, with D possibly TRBD1 on 6 matching bases. CDR3 length: 12 residues. The germline V gene encodes CDR1 SQVTM and CDR2 ANQGSEA. The ends were cut back, 4 bases at V and 7 bases at J, with 13 bases in the middle. In nucleotides, the CDR3 is TGCAGCGTTGCGGGACAAGGCTCTGGCTACACCTTC. It codes for CSVAGQGSGYTF. The entire variable domain, with the rest obtained from reference TRBV29-1 and TRBJ1-2, is as follows: SAVISQKPSRDICQRGTSLTIQCQVDSQVTMMFWYRQQPGQSLTLIATANQGSEATYESGFVIDKFPISRPNLTFSTLTVSNMSPEDSSIYLCSVAGQGSGYTFGSGTRLTVV.

The chain recombines TRBV7-2 with TRBJ2-5, with 15 positions matching TRBD2. CDR3 length: 16 residues. The junction had 8 bases not matched to a gene; V was cut back by 5 bases and J by 7 bases. Germline V gives CDR1 SGHTA, CDR2 FQGNSA. CDR3 DNA sequence: TGTGCCAGCAGCCCAGAGGGACTAGCGGGAGGTGTGACCCAGTACTTC. Its translation is CASSPEGLAGGVTQYF.

This chain joins TRBV3-1 (or the pseudogene TRBV3-2) and TRBJ2-2; tentatively, D is TRBD1 (5 bases). V was clipped by 1 base and J by 0 bases, with 9 bases between them. Germline V lookup: CDR1 LGHDT, CDR2 YNNKEL (reference sequence). The CDR3 has 16 residues. The CDR3 coding sequence is TGTGCCAGCAGCCAAGGAAGGACAACGAACACCGGGGAGCTGTTTTTT. This gives the protein CASSQGRTTNTGELFF.

The chain joins TRBV5-6 to TRBJ2-2; 12 nucleotides agree with TRBD2. There are 18 residues in the CDR3. V trimming: 5 bases; J trimming: 5 bases; junction bases outside the gene matches: 13. Germline V gives CDR1 SGHDT, CDR2 YYEEEE. CDR3 amino acids: CASRRGHGLAGPTGELFF. As DNA, the CDR3 is TGTGCCAGCAGAAGGGGTCATGGACTAGCGGGGCCGACCGGGGAGCTGTTTTTT.

V is TRBV7-2 and J is TRBJ2-7, with 14 bases identical to TRBD2. The CDR3 extends over 14 amino acids. Germline V gene data show CDR1 as SGHTA and CDR2 as FQGNSA. V shed 5 bases and J 6 bases; nucleotides not matched to a gene: 3. As DNA, the CDR3 is TGTGCCAGCAGCAAGGGACTAGCGGGAGTCGAGCAGTACTTC. Its translation is CASSKGLAGVEQYF.

The chain's CDR3 is CASGRQEDRYGYTF. The CDR3 nucleotides are TGTGCCAGCGGAAGACAGGAAGACCGCTATGGCTACACCTTC. The V and J genes are TRBV28 and TRBJ1-2; D is possibly TRBD1 (6 bases). CDR3 size: 14 residues. Germline CDR1 is MDHEN and CDR2 is SYDVKM. The V gene lost 8 bases and the J gene lost 4 bases, with 17 bases spanning the gap.

V gene TRBV19 combines with J gene TRBJ1-5; TRBD1 is a possible D gene (6 bases). Deletions cut 6 bases from V and 2 bases from J, with 17 bases between. CDR1 LNHDA and CDR2 SQIVND come from the germline V gene (reference sequence). The CDR3 runs 16 residues. This chain's CDR3 is CASRSGTRSRNQPQHF. For the CDR3, the DNA is TGTGCCAGTAGATCCGGGACAAGATCCCGCAATCAGCCCCAGCATTTT.

The V gene is TRBV19, the J gene TRBJ2-4, with 9 bases lining up with TRBD1. V was clipped by 6 bases and J by 7 bases; unmatched bases: 13. This CDR3 has 16 residues. Per the germline V gene, CDR1 is LNHDA and CDR2 is SQIVND (reference sequence). The CDR3, as DNA: TGTGCCAGTAGCCAACTTGGACAGGGGACAGTCAACATTCAGTACTTC. This gives the protein CASSQLGQGTVNIQYF. Full variable domain (rest looked up from reference TRBV19 and TRBJ2-4): DGGITQSPKYLFRKEGQNVTLSCEQNLNHDAMYWYRQDPGQGLRLIYYSQIVNDFQKGDIAEGYSVSREKKESFPLTVTSAQKNPTAFYLCASSQLGQGTVNIQYFGAGTRLSVL.

The J gene is TRBJ1-5, the V gene TRBV28; TRBD1 might be the D (5 bases). The V gene lost 6 bases and the J gene lost 0 bases, with 15 bases spanning the gap. The CDR3 spans 16 residues. Germline assignment: CDR1 MDHEN and CDR2 SYDVKM. CDR3 sequence reads: CASSRIRGNSNQPQHF. The CDR3 DNA sequence: TGTGCCAGCAGCCGCATTAGGGGAAATAGCAATCAGCCCCAGCATTTT.

The chain combines TRBV6-5 with TRBJ2-7, with D tentatively TRBD1 (7 bases). V lost 7 bases, J lost 1 base, and 14 bases lay in between. The CDR3 is 14 amino acids. Germline loops: CDR1 MNHEY, CDR2 SVGAGI. CDR3: CASTATGRSYEQYF. In DNA form, the CDR3 reads TGTGCCAGCACCGCGACAGGGAGGTCCTACGAGCAGTACTTC.

The chain is built from TRBV6-6 and TRBJ2-7; D unresolved. The CDR3 has 12 residues. V shed 0 bases and J shed 4 bases, with 4 bases lying between them. CDR1 and CDR2 (germline): MNHNY, SVGAGI (reference sequence). CDR3 amino acids: CASSYSSYEQYF. CDR3 in DNA: TGTGCCAGCAGTTACTCGAGTTACGAGCAGTACTTC.